What follows are 22 T cell receptor beta chains derived from one specimen sequenced in a study of blood T cells in healthy people across ages. Combining a sample-barcoded 5' primer with a J-beta primer mix, a second PCR ran for about 7 to 11 cycles. Each CDR3 protein gets one entry after TCRdb re-called the 5' RACE reads with MiXCR. Of 450,000 to 650,000 distinct CDR3 sequences in the sample, 24% were seen once. The sample was also linked to a second study, of T cells of mothers and their children.

The specimen was blood. Source of these receptors: a boy aged 10-17 years in good health.

This clonotype was recorded only once. DNA of the CDR3: TGTGCCACCAGTGACCACCAGGAGCAGGGAGTGGGTGGCTACACCTTC. It is translated as CATSDHQEQGVGGYTF. This rearrangement joins TRBV24-1 to TRBJ1-2, with D possibly TRBD1 on 5 matching bases. V lost 4 bases, J lost 7 bases, and 21 bases lay in between. This CDR3 contains 16 residues. CDR1 is KGHDR and CDR2 is SFDVKD in the germline V gene.

In this sample, this clonotype turned up a few times. This sequence joins TRBV4-2 and TRBJ2-7; D is ambiguous. The V end was cut by 1 base, the J end by 3 bases, with 13 bases between. The length of the CDR3 is 15 residues. CDR1 and CDR2 (germline): LGHNA, YNFKEQ. The CDR3: CASSQGRLQNYEQYF. The CDR3 nucleotides read TGTGCCAGCAGCCAAGGGCGTCTACAGAACTACGAGCAGTACTTC.

The gene calls are TRBV9 and TRBJ2-2; D is possibly TRBD2 (7 bases). CDR3 length: 16 amino acids. Looked up from germline, CDR1 is SGDLS and CDR2 is YYNGEE. V lost 0 bases and J 3 bases, leaving 12 bases between the germline ends. The CDR3 DNA sequence: TGTGCCAGCAGCGTAGGCGGGGGCGAATACACCGGGGAGCTGTTTTTT. This gives the protein CASSVGGGEYTGELFF. The full variable domain, in which reference TRBV9 and TRBJ2-2 provide the parts outside the CDR3, is DSGVTQTPKHLITATGQRVTLRCSPRSGDLSVYWYQQSLDQGLQFLIQYYNGEERAKGNILERFSAQQFPDLHSELNLSSLELGDSALYFCASSVGGGEYTGELFFGEGSRLTVL.

This sequence joins TRBV9 and TRBJ2-7; a possible D gene is TRBD2 (6 bases). V was shortened by 4 bases and J by 7 bases, with 18 bases between the two germline ends. CDR3 length: 14 amino acids. Germline loops: CDR1 SGDLS, CDR2 YYNGEE. The CDR3 spells CASSPVTGVGEQYF. CDR3 coding DNA: TGTGCCAGCAGCCCAGTAACGGGAGTCGGGGAGCAGTACTTC.

This clonotype has a handful of counts. The chain employs TRBV2 and TRBJ2-2; 7 nucleotides line up with TRBD1. This CDR3 contains 15 residues. After removal of 3 bases from V and 6 bases from J, the junction contained 7 bases not matched to a gene. Per germline, CDR1 SNHLY and CDR2 FYNNEI. The CDR3 spells CASSEGQFLSGELFF. The CDR3, as DNA: TGTGCCAGCAGTGAGGGACAGTTTCTCTCCGGGGAGCTGTTTTTT.

The genes are TRBV5-1 and TRBJ2-7; 7 positions match TRBD1. This CDR3 has 15 amino acids. Germline CDR1 reads SGHRS; CDR2 reads YFSETQ. The trim removed 4 bases at V and 2 bases at J, leaving 9 bases unmatched. The CDR3 DNA reads as TGCGCCAGCAGCCCAGGACAGGTCCACACCTACGAGCAGTACTTC. Amino acids: CASSPGQVHTYEQYF.

This clonotype was detected many times. V is TRBV25-1 and J is TRBJ2-7; D is undetermined. Germline assignment: CDR1 MGHDK and CDR2 SYGVNS. Trimming removed 4 bases from V and 4 bases from J, with 2 bases in between. This CDR3 is built from 10 residues. The CDR3 region has the DNA TGTGCCAGCAGTGCATACGAGCAGTACTTC. This gives the protein CASSAYEQYF.

This clonotype occurred a few times. This sequence joins TRBV4-3 and TRBJ2-6; D is possibly TRBD1 (6 bases). CDR3 size: 17 residues. With 0 bases removed from V and 1 base from J, the gap between germline ends came to 10 bases. CDR1 and CDR2 (germline): LGHNA, YSLEER. As DNA, the CDR3 is TGCGCCAGCAGCCAAGAAGACAGGCCATCTGGGGCCAACGTCCTGACTTTC. It yields the protein CASSQEDRPSGANVLTF.

This chain connects TRBV15 to TRBJ2-3; the match to TRBD2 covers 13 bases. The CDR3 runs to 16 residues. V shed 3 bases, J shed 6 bases, and the junction held 6 bases outside the gene matches. Germline V gene data show CDR1 as LNHNV and CDR2 as YYDKDF (reference sequence). CDR3 sequence (DNA): TGTGCCACCAGCAGCCCCACTAGCGGGAGGGCCGATACGCAGTATTTT. Translating it yields CATSSPTSGRADTQYF.

For this clonotype: One end of the junction fails to match germline, which may point to a read error. J is TRBJ2-3 and V is TRBV29-1; TRBD1 or TRBD2 may be the D gene (5 bases each). CDR3 size: 15 residues. Germline CDR1 SQVTM, CDR2 ANQGSEA. The CDR3 DNA reads as TGCAGTGTTGAGATTGGGCAGAGGGGAGTCGATACGCAGTATTTT. It specifies CSVEIGQRGVDTQYF.

This chain connects TRBV25-1 to TRBJ1-1; D is unclear. CDR3 length: 12 amino acids. Germline CDR1 is MGHDK and CDR2 is SYGVNS. V shed 8 bases and J shed 0 bases, with 7 bases lying between them. In nucleotides, the CDR3 is TGTGCCAGCCGCAGCATGAACACTGAAGCTTTCTTT. Translation gives CASRSMNTEAFF.

Here the CDR3 reads CSASGSSGDQETQYF. CDR3 DNA sequence: TGCAGTGCTAGTGGGTCTAGCGGTGACCAAGAGACCCAGTACTTC. V is TRBV20-1 and J is TRBJ2-5; 7 bases agree with TRBD2. The J segment lost 0 bases and the V segment lost 3 bases, leaving 7 bases of the junction unmatched. In germline, CDR1 is DFQATT, CDR2 SNEGSKA (reference sequence). The CDR3 sequence is 15 residues long.

V and J are TRBV5-1 and TRBJ2-1; D uncertain. This CDR3 is 16 amino acids long. CDR1 and CDR2 from the germline V gene are SGHRS and YFSETQ. The V gene lost 1 base and the J gene lost 0 bases, with 11 bases spanning the gap. CDR3 residues: CASSLLVPPSYNEQFF. The DNA for the CDR3 is TGCGCCAGCAGCTTGTTGGTCCCCCCCTCCTACAATGAGCAGTTCTTC.

This chain uses TRBV5-6 with TRBJ2-5; D not certain. The CDR3 is made up of 14 amino acids. Germline V gene data show CDR1 as SGHDT and CDR2 as YYEEEE. The V end was cut by 2 bases, the J end by 1 base, with 9 bases between. The CDR3: CASSLGRFQETQYF. DNA for the CDR3: TGTGCCAGCAGCTTAGGACGGTTCCAAGAGACCCAGTACTTC.

This clonotype has just a few counts. The genes are TRBV7-3 and TRBJ2-3; D call uncertain. Germline CDR1 SGHTA, CDR2 FQGTGA. Deletions cut 0 bases from V and 6 bases from J, with 4 bases between. The CDR3 length is 12 residues. This chain's CDR3 is CASSLTSDTQYF. CDR3 sequence (DNA): TGTGCCAGCAGCTTAACGTCTGATACGCAGTATTTT.

The genes are TRBV6-2 or TRBV6-3 and TRBJ1-2; no reliable D call. Germline loops: CDR1 MNHEY, CDR2 SVGEGT. The CDR3 consists of 16 residues. V was clipped by 5 bases and J by 0 bases, with 16 bases between them. The DNA of the CDR3 is TGTGCCAGCAGTCACAAGCTCCGGGAGGCTAACTATGGCTACACCTTC. As protein: CASSHKLREANYGYTF.

The gene calls are TRBV7-6 and TRBJ2-1, with TRBD1 matching over 7 bases. V shed 5 bases and J 8 bases; nucleotides not matched to a gene: 6. CDR1 SGHVS and CDR2 FNYEAQ come from the germline V gene. The CDR3 runs to 13 residues. In DNA form, the CDR3 reads TGTGCCAGCAGCCCACAGGGGTTCCATGAGCAGTTCTTC. This codes for CASSPQGFHEQFF. The full variable domain, completed using reference TRBV7-6 and TRBJ2-1, is GAGVSQSPRYKVTKRGQDVALRCDPISGHVSLYWYRQALGQGPEFLTYFNYEAQQDKSGLPNDRFSAERPEGSISTLTIQRTEQRDSAMYRCASSPQGFHEQFFGPGTRLTVL.

The V call is TRBV7-6, the J call TRBJ2-1; D is unresolved. Germline V gene sequence: CDR1 SGHVS, CDR2 FNYEAQ. The CDR3 extends over 12 amino acids. Trimming left V 5 bases short and J 6 bases short, with 8 bases between. In nucleotides, the CDR3 is TGTGCCAGCAGCGGGTGGGCCAATGAGCAGTTCTTC. Encoded protein: CASSGWANEQFF.

This rearrangement joins TRBV7-9 to TRBJ1-6; D is undetermined. This CDR3 is 15 amino acids long. Germline V gene data show CDR1 as SEHNR and CDR2 as FQNEAQ (reference sequence). Trimming stripped 5 bases from V and 9 bases from J, with 17 bases between. The CDR3 DNA sequence: TGTGCCAGCAGCCCACGGACCGTAGAGGGTTCACCCCTCCACTTT. It is translated as CASSPRTVEGSPLHF.

A word on this clonotype: Sequence at one end of the junction differs from germline and may be a read error. The genes are TRBV12-3 or TRBV12-4 and TRBJ2-5; no firm D call. The CDR3 consists of 15 residues. This CDR3 is CVSSLARLGDETQYF. In nucleotides, the CDR3 is TGTGTCAGCAGTTTAGCCCGACTTGGGGATGAGACCCAGTACTTC.

This clonotype came up a few times. The chain combines TRBV4-1 with TRBJ2-5; 7 bases agree with TRBD2. The CDR3 covers 15 residues. Germline V lookup: CDR1 MGHRA, CDR2 YSYEKL. V lost 4 bases, J lost 2 bases, and 7 bases stayed unmatched. The CDR3 nucleotides are TGCGCCAGCAGCCGGGGACTAACGGGGCAAGAGACCCAGTACTTC. It codes for CASSRGLTGQETQYF.

This chain connects TRBV7-6 to TRBJ1-6, with a weak D call TRBD1 (6 bases). Germline V gene sequence: CDR1 SGHVS, CDR2 FNYEAQ. Trimming pared 5 bases from V and 10 bases from J, leaving 15 bases between. CDR3 length equals 14 residues. CDR3 sequence (DNA): TGTGCCAGCAGCACCGGGACAACCTTATCACCCCTCCACTTT. Protein product: CASSTGTTLSPLHF.